Below are 5 T cell receptor beta chains sequenced from a single sample in a study of metastatic and nonmetastatic thyroid tumors. TCRdb re-analyzed the PCR reads using MiXCR. The table shows some 45,000 clones, with approximately 15% occurring only once. Patients had received no treatment of any kind before thyroid surgery. Sequencing was done on a sample of blood. Receptors originate from a female donor with papillary thyroid cancer or a benign thyroid nodule (not recorded which). Some clones in this sample may be carry-over from other donors' samples.

Sample share makes this clone medium-sized (0.01 to 0.1%). The rearrangement links TRBV19 to TRBJ1-5; D is uncertain. The CDR3 has 15 residues. Between the trimmed V and J ends, which lost 5 bases and 7 bases, there was a span of 18 bases. Germline-derived CDR1 and CDR2 are LNHDA and SQIVND (reference sequence). CDR3 loop: CASSAARAEGQPQHF. The CDR3 DNA sequence: TGTGCCAGTAGTGCGGCCCGGGCCGAAGGACAGCCCCAGCATTTT.

This clone was found once. The chain recombines TRBV5-1 with TRBJ2-2, with D uncertain. Germline lookup yields CDR1 SGHRS and CDR2 YFSETQ. Deletions cut 0 bases from V and 3 bases from J, with 9 bases between. CDR3 length equals 15 residues. The CDR3 region is CASSLARVDTGELFF. The CDR3 nucleotides read TGCGCCAGCAGCTTGGCCCGGGTGGACACCGGGGAGCTGTTTTTT.

This clone was counted at least ten times. This CDR3 is also generated by other DNA sequences in the sample. Here the CDR3 reads CASRLTGGQDTQYF. In DNA, the CDR3 is TGTGCCAGCAGACTGACAGGGGGTCAAGATACGCAGTATTTT. The chain combines TRBV12-3 or TRBV12-4 with TRBJ2-3, with 9 nucleotides matching TRBD1. This CDR3 has 14 amino acids. V was pared by 6 bases and J by 5 bases, with 6 bases of the junction left unmatched.

In its sample, this clone was seen many times. The genes are TRBV12-3 or TRBV12-4 and TRBJ2-7, with a tentative D call TRBD1 (6 bases). The CDR3 totals 15 residues. Trimming removed 4 bases at V and 2 bases at J, with 15 bases between. As DNA, the CDR3 is TGTGCCAGCAGTTCGTTACAGGGTAATGCCTACGAGCAGTACTTC. Protein product: CASSSLQGNAYEQYF.

This clone was recorded many times. The V call is TRBV19, the J call TRBJ2-1; the D call may be TRBD1 or TRBD2 (5 bases each). The V and J ends lost 3 bases and 8 bases respectively, with 11 bases between them. Per the germline V gene, CDR1 is LNHDA and CDR2 is SQIVND (reference sequence). This CDR3 is 13 amino acids long. CDR3 bases: TGTGCCAGTAGTATGGGGGAGTCTGATGAGCAGTTCTTC. It specifies CASSMGESDEQFF.